The 11 T cell receptor beta chains given below trace back to one sample, sequenced in a study of blood T cell repertoires in COVID-19. Repertoires were generated with immunoSEQ multiplex PCR, while TCRdb's copy carries only in-frame clones and drops some. The table records approximately 170,000 clones, approximately 84% of them present only once. Sequencing was done on a sample of peripheral blood. The receptors were sampled from a man between 35 and 55 years old who had recovered from COVID-19.

The sample holds one count of this clone. CDR3 amino acids: CASSLVGQQETQYF. The CDR3 bases are TGTGCCAGCAGCTTGGTTGGGCAGCAAGAGACCCAGTACTTC. The genes are TRBV5-6 and TRBJ2-5; the D is unclear. V lost 0 bases and J 2 bases, leaving 8 bases between the germline ends. The CDR3 has 14 amino acids. Germline CDR1 SGHDT, CDR2 YYEEEE.

This sequence joins TRBV7-8 and TRBJ2-5; 7 positions agree with TRBD2. The CDR3 covers 16 residues. Germline CDR1 reads SGHVS; CDR2 reads FQNEAQ. V shed 3 bases, J shed 4 bases, and the junction held 11 bases outside the gene matches. CDR3 loop: CASSFILREEGETQYF. The CDR3 bases are TGTGCCAGCAGCTTTATTCTTCGGGAGGAGGGAGAGACCCAGTACTTC.

The table lists this clone with a count of one. The V gene is TRBV12-3 or TRBV12-4, the J gene TRBJ1-2; maybe TRBD1 (5 bases). Trimming took off 6 bases at V and 5 bases at J, with 10 bases between the two ends. CDR3 length: 12 residues. This CDR3 is CASSSGTYGYTF. The CDR3 bases are TGTGCCAGCAGCTCCGGGACTTATGGCTACACCTTC.

The V call is TRBV3-1 (or the pseudogene TRBV3-2), the J call TRBJ2-3; TRBD2 matches at 9 bases. CDR1 LGHDT and CDR2 YNNKEL come from the germline V gene (reference sequence). This CDR3 is built from 17 residues. The V segment lost 5 bases and the J segment 0 bases; nucleotides outside the gene matches: 9. CDR3 sequence (DNA): TGTGCCAGCAGCTACCTGCCTAGCGGGGCTAGCACAGATACGCAGTATTTT. Its translation is CASSYLPSGASTDTQYF.

The chain couples TRBV5-4 to TRBJ1-1; TRBD1 is a possible D gene (6 bases). This CDR3 is 15 amino acids long. V was pared by 0 bases and J by 1 base, with 10 bases between. Germline-derived CDR1 and CDR2 are SGHNT and YYREEE (reference sequence). DNA for the CDR3: TGTGCCAGCAGCTTGGGGGGGCTGAAGAACACTGAAGCTTTCTTT. Protein: CASSLGGLKNTEAFF.

This chain connects TRBV11-2 to TRBJ2-6, with D maybe TRBD2 (5 bases). V lost 5 bases and J 0 bases, leaving 8 bases between the germline ends. The CDR3 is 15 residues long. Germline CDR1 reads SGHAT; CDR2 reads FQNNGV. The CDR3 DNA is TGTGCCAGCAGCCACCGGGGCTCTGGGGCCAACGTCCTGACTTTC. Translation: CASSHRGSGANVLTF.

The chain uses TRBV6-1 and TRBJ2-7; 7 bases are shared with TRBD2. With V trimmed by 0 bases and J by 4 bases, 6 bases remained unmatched. The CDR3 is made up of 15 amino acids. Germline-derived CDR1 and CDR2 are MNHNS and SASEGT. This chain's CDR3 is CASSEAGRRIYEQYF. The CDR3 DNA is TGTGCCAGCAGTGAAGCCGGGAGGCGTATTTACGAGCAGTACTTC.

CDR3 protein: CASSPGGRGGDTQYF. CDR3 coding DNA: TGTGCCAGCAGCCCCGGCGGAAGGGGGGGCGATACGCAGTATTTT. The J gene is TRBJ2-3, the V gene TRBV11-3, with D maybe TRBD2 (7 bases). Germline V CDR1 and CDR2: SGHNT, YENEEA. The CDR3 has 15 residues. The ends were cut back, 5 bases at V and 6 bases at J, with 18 bases in the middle. Filled out from reference TRBV11-3 and TRBJ2-3, the complete variable domain reads EAGVVQSPRYKIIEKKQPVAFWCNPISGHNTLYWYLQNLGQGPELLIRYENEEAVDDSQLPKDRFSAERLKGVDSTLKIQPAELGDSAVYLCASSPGGRGGDTQYFGPGTRLTVL.

The genes are TRBV12-3 or TRBV12-4 and TRBJ2-7, with D tentatively TRBD1 (6 bases). The V and J ends lost 6 bases and 3 bases respectively, with 12 bases between them. The CDR3 length is 13 residues. This CDR3 is CASRPGHLYEQYF. CDR3 coding DNA: TGTGCCAGCAGACCGGGACACCTCTACGAGCAGTACTTC.

In this sample, this clone turned up once. V is TRBV6-6 and J is TRBJ1-6; tentatively, D is TRBD1 (5 bases). V lost 6 bases and J lost 8, with 14 bases in between. From germline, CDR1 is MNHNY and CDR2 SVGAGI (reference sequence). The CDR3 length is 14 residues. CDR3 sequence: CASSSRVLDSPLHF. The CDR3 DNA reads TGTGCCAGCAGCTCCAGGGTCCTCGATTCACCCCTCCACTTT.

The rearrangement joins TRBV3-1 (or the pseudogene TRBV3-2) to TRBJ2-2, with D perhaps TRBD2 (6 bases). V was shortened by 5 bases and J by 3 bases, with 13 bases between the two germline ends. The germline V gene encodes CDR1 LGHDT and CDR2 YNNKEL (reference sequence). The CDR3 totals 15 residues. Here the CDR3 reads CASSFNRDYTGELFF. CDR3 nucleotides: TGTGCCAGCAGCTTCAACCGGGACTACACCGGGGAGCTGTTTTTT.